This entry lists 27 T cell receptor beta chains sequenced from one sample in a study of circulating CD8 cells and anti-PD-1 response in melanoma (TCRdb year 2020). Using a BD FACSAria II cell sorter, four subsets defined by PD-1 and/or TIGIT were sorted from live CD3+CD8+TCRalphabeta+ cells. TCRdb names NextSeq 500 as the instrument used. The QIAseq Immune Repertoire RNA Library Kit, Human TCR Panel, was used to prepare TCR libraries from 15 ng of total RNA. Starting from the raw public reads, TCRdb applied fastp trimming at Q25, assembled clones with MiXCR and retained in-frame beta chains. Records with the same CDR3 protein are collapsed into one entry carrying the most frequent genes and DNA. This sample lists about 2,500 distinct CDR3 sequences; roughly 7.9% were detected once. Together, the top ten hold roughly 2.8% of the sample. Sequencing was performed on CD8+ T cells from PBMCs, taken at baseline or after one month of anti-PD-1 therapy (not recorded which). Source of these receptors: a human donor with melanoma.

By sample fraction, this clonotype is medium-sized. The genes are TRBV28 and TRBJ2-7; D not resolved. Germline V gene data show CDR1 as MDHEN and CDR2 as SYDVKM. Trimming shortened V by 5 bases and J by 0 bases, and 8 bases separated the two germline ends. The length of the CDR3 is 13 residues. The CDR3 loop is CASSGRSSYEQYF. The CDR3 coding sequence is TGTGCCAGCAGTGGACGAAGCTCCTACGAGCAGTACTTC.

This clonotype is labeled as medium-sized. CDR3 sequence reads: CASSGGGGGYTF. The DNA of the CDR3 is TGTGCCAGTAGCGGCGGGGGCGGCGGCTACACCTTC. This chain joins TRBV19 and TRBJ1-2; a weak D match, TRBD1 (6 bases). The CDR3 length is 12 residues. The germline gives CDR1 LNHDA, CDR2 SQIVND (reference sequence). V lost 6 bases to trimming and J lost 8 bases, with 13 bases between them.

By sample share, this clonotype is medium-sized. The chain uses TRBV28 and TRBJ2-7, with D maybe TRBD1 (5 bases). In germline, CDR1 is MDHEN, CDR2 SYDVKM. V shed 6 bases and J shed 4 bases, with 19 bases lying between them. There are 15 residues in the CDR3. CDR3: CASSLGASAGYEQYF. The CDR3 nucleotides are TGTGCCAGCAGCCTAGGGGCGAGCGCAGGATACGAGCAGTACTTC.

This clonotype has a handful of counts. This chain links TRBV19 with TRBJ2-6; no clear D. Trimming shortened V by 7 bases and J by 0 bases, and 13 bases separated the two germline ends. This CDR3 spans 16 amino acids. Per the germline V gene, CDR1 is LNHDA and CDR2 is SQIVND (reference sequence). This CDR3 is CASTPASYSGANVLTF. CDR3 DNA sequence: TGTGCCAGTACCCCGGCGAGTTACTCTGGGGCCAACGTCCTGACTTTC.

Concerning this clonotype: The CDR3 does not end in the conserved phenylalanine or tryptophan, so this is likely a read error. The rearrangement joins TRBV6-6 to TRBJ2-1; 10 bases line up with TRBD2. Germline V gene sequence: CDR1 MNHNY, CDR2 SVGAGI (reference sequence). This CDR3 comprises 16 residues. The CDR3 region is CASRLAGEFSYIEQFL. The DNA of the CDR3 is TGTGCCAGCAGGCTAGCGGGGGAGTTCTCCTACATTGAGCAGTTCCTC.

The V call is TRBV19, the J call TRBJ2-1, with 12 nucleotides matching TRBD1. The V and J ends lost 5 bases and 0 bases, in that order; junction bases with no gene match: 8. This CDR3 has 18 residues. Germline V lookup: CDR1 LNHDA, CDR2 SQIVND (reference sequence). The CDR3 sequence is CASSPGTGGSSSYNEQFF. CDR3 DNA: TGTGCCAGTAGTCCAGGGACAGGGGGCTCTAGCTCCTACAATGAGCAGTTCTTC.

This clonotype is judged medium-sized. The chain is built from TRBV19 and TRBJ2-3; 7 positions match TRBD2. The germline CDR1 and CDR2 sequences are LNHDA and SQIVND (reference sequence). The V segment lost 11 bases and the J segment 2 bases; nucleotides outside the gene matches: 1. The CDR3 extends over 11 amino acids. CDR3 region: CAAGVTDTQYF. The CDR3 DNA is TGTGCCGCGGGGGTCACAGATACGCAGTATTTT.

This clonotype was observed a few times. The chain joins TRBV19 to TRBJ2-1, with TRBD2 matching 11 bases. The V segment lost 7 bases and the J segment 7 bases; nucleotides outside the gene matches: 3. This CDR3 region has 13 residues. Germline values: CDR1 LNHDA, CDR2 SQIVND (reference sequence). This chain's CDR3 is CASTSGGRNEQFF. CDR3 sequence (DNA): TGTGCCAGTACTAGCGGGGGGCGAAATGAGCAGTTCTTC. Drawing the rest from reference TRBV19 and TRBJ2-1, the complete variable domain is DGGITQSPKYLFRKEGQNVTLSCEQNLNHDAMYWYRQDPGQGLRLIYYSQIVNDFQKGDIAEGYSVSREKKESFPLTVTSAQKNPTAFYLCASTSGGRNEQFFGPGTRLTVL.

CDR3 DNA sequence: TGCAGTGCTTCGACCCGAGACACTGAAGCTTTCTTT. This encodes CSASTRDTEAFF. This chain uses TRBV20-1 with TRBJ1-1; D is ambiguous. The CDR3 length is 12 residues. The germline gives CDR1 DFQATT, CDR2 SNEGSKA (reference sequence). The germline V and J ends were trimmed by 5 bases and 3 bases, with 10 bases remaining between them.

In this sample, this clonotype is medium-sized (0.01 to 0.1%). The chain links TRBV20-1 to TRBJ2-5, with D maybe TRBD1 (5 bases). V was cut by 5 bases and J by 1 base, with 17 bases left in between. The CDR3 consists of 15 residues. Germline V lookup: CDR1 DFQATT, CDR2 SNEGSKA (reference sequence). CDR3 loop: CSAHPLEGAQETQYF. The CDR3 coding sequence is TGCAGTGCTCACCCCTTGGAAGGGGCCCAAGAGACCCAGTACTTC.

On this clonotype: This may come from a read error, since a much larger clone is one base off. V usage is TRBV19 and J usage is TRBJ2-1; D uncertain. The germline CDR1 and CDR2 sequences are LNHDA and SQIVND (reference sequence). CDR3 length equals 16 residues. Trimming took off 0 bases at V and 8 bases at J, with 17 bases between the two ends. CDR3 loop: CASSIDQRSMGDEQFF. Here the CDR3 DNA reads TGTGCCAGTAGTATAGATCAAAGGAGCATGGGCGATGAGCAGTTCTTC.

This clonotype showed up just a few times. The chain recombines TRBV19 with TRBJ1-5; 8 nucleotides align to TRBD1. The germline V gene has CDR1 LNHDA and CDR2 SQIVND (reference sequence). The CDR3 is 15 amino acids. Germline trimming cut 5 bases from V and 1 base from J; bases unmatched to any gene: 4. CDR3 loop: CASSLWDRSNQPQHF. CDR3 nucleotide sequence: TGTGCCAGTAGTCTCTGGGACAGGAGCAATCAGCCCCAGCATTTT.

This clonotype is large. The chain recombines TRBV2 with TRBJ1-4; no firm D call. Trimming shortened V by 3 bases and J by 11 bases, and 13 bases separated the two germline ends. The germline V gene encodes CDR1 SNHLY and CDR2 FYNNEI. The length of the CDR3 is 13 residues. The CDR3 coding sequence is TGTGCCAGCAGTGACGCCGGCGGCCTCAAACTGTTTTTT. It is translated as CASSDAGGLKLFF.

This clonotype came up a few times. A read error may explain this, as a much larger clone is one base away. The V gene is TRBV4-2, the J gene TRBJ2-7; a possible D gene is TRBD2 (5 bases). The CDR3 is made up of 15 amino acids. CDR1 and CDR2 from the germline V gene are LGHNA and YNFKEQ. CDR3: CASSQDSGEDIEPYF. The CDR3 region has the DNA TGTGCCAGCAGCCAAGATTCCGGGGAAGACATCGAGCCGTACTTC.

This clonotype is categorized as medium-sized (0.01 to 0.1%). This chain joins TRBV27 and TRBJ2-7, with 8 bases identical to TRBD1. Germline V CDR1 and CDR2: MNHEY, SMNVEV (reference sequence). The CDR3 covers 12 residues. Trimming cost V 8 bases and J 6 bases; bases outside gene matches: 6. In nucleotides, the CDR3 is TGTGCCAGCGAAGGACAGGGCGGCGAGCAGTACTTC. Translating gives CASEGQGGEQYF.

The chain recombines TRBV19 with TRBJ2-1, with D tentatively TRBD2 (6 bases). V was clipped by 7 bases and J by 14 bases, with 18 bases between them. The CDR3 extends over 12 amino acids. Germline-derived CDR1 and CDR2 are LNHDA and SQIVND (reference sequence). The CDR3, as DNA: TGTGCCAGTATCTCTGGAGGGGATGAAGAGTTCTTC. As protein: CASISGGDEEFF.

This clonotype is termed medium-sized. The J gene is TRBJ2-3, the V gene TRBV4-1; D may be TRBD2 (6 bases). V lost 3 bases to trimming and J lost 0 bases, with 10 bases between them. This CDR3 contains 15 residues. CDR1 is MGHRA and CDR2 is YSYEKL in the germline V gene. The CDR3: CASSQFAGSTDTQYF. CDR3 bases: TGCGCCAGCAGCCAGTTCGCGGGGAGCACAGATACGCAGTATTTT.

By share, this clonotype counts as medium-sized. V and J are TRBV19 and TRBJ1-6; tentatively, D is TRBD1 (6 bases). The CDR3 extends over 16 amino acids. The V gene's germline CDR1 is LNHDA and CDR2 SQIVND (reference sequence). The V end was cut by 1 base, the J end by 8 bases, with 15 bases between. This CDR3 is CASSIVGTTQDSPLHF. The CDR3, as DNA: TGTGCCAGTAGTATAGTCGGGACAACCCAGGATTCACCCCTCCACTTT.

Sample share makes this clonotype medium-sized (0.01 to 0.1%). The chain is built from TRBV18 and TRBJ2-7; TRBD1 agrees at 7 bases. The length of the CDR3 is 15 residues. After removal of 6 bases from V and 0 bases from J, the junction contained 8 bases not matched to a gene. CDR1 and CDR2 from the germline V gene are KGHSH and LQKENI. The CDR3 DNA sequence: TGTGCCAGCTCGCCTACAGGGGCCCTCTCCTACGAGCAGTACTTC. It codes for CASSPTGALSYEQYF. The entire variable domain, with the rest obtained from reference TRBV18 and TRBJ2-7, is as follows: NAGVMQNPRHLVRRRGQEARLRCSPMKGHSHVYWYRQLPEEGLKFMVYLQKENIIDESGMPKERFSAEFPKEGPSILRIQQVVRGDSAAYFCASSPTGALSYEQYFGPGTRLTVT.

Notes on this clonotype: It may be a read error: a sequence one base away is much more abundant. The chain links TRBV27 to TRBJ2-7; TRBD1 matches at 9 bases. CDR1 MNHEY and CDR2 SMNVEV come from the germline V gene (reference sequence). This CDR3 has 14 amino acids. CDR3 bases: TGTGCCAGCAGTTTGGGACAGGGAGGCTACGAGCAGTGCTTC. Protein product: CASSLGQGGYEQCF.

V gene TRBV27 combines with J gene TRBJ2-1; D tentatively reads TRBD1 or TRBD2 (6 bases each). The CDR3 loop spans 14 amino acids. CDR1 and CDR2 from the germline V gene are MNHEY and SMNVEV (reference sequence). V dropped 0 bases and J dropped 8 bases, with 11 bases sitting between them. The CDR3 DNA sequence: TGTGCCAGCAGTTTATCAGGGGGGCCCTATGAGCAGTTCTTC. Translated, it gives CASSLSGGPYEQFF.

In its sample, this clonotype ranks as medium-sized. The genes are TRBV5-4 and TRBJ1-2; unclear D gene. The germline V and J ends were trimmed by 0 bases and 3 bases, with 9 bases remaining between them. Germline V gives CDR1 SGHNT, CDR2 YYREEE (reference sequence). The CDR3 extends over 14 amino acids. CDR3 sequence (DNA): TGTGCCAGCAGCTTGGCTGGCGAGTACTATGGCTACACCTTC. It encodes CASSLAGEYYGYTF.

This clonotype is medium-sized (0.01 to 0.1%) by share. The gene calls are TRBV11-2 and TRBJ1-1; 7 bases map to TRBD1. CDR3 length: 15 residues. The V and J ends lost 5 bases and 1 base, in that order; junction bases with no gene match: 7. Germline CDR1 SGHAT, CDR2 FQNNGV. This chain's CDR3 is CASSPPGTENTEAFF. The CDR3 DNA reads TGTGCCAGCAGCCCGCCGGGGACAGAGAACACTGAAGCTTTCTTT.

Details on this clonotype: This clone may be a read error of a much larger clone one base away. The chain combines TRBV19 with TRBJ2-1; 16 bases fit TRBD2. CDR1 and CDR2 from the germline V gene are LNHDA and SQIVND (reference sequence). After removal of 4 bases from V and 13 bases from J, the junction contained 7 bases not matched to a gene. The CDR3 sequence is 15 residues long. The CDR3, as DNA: TGTGCCAGTAGTACGGGACTAGCGGGGGGGACTGACCAGTTCTTC. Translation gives CASSTGLAGGTDQFF.

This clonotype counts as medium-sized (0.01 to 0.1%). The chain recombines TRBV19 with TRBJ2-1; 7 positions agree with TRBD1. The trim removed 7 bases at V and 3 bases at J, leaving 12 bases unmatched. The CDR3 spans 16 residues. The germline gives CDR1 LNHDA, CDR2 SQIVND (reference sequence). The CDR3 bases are TGTGCCAGTACCCTAGGCAGCCGGGACAGCTACAATGAGCAGTTCTTC. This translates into CASTLGSRDSYNEQFF.

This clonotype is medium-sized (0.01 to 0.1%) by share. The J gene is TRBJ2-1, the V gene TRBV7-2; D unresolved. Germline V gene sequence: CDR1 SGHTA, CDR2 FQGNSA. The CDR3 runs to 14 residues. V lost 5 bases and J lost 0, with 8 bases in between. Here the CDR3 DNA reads TGTGCCAGCAGCCTACTGAGCTCCTACAATGAGCAGTTCTTC. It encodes CASSLLSSYNEQFF.

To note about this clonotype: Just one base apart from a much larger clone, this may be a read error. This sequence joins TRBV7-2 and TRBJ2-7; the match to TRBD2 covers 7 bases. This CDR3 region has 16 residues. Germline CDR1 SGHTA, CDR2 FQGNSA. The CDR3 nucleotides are TGTGCCGGCAGCTTAGAGCCAGCGGGGCGGGCCTACGAGCAGTACTTC. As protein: CAGSLEPAGRAYEQYF.